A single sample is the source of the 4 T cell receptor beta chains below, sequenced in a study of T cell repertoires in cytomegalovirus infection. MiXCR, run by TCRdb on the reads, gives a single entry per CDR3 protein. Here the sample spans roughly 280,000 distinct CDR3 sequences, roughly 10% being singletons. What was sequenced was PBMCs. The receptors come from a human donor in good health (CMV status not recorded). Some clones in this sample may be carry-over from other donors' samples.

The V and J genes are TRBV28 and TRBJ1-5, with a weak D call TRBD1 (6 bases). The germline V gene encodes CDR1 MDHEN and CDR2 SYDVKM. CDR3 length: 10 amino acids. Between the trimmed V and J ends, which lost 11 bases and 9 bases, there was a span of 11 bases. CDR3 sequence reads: CAYQGRPQHF. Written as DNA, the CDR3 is TGTGCCTACCAGGGGCGGCCCCAGCATTTT.

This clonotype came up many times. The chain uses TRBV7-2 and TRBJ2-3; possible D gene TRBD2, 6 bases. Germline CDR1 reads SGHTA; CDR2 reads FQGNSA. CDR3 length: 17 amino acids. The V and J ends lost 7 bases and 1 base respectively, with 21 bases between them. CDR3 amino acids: CASTLGGGNLGTDTQYF. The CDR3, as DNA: TGTGCCAGCACCCTAGGCGGCGGGAATTTGGGCACAGATACGCAGTATTTT.

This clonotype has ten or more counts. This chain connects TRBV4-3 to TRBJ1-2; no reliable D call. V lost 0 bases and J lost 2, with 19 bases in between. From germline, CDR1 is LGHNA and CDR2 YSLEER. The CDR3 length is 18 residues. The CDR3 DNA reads TGCGCCAGCAGCCAAGATGGGGAGTCAACTATGGGGAACTATGGCTACACCTTC. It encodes CASSQDGESTMGNYGYTF.

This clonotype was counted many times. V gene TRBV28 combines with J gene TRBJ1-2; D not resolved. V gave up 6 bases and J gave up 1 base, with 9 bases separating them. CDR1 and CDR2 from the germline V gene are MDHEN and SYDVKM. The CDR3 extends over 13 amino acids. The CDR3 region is CASSRDINYGYTF. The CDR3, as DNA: TGTGCCAGCAGCCGAGATATTAACTATGGCTACACCTTC.